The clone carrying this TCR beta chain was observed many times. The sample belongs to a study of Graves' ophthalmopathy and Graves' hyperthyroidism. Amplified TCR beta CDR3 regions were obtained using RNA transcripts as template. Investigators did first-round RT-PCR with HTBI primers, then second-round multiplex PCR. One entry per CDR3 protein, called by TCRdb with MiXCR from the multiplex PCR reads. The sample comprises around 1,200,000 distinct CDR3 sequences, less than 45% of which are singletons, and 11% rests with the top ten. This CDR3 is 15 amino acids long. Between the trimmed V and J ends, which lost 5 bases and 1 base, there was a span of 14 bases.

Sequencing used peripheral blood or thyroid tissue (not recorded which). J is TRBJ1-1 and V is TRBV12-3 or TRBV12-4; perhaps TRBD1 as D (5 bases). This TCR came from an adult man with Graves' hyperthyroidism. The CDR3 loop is CASSPETDKNTEAFF. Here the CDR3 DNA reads TGTGCCAGCAGTCCGGAGACAGACAAGAACACTGAAGCTTTCTTT.